This T cell receptor (beta chain) came from a study of molecular identifiers for immune sequencing clone quantification. TCRdb re-analysed the PCR reads in MiXCR, keeping a single row per CDR3 protein. This table has fewer than 350,000 distinct CDR3 sequences, 20% to 25% appearing once. A remark on this clonotype: A much bigger clone sits one base away, suggesting this may be a read error.

Investigators produced naive CD8 libraries from about 19,000 to 1,100,000 sorted cells, drawing on 10%, 30% or 50% RNA. The CDR3 has 14 residues. CDR1 is LNHDA, CDR2 SQIVND, per germline (reference sequence). The TCR was taken from a human donor in good health. Some libraries in this study had Jurkat cell RNA spiked in. The sample was naive CD8+ T cells from blood, with Jurkat cell RNA spiked in. The subset was: FACS-sorted CD8+CD4-CCR7+CD45RA+ naive T cells. J is TRBJ2-1 and V is TRBV19; D ambiguous. CDR3 nucleotide sequence: TGTGCCAGTAGCCCCCTCCCGACCTACGATGAGCAGTTCTTC. Residues: CASSPLPTYDEQFF.